This T cell receptor (beta chain) is drawn from a study of T cell changes during pregnancy in multiple sclerosis. Germline lookup yields CDR1 LGHNA and CDR2 YNFKEQ. This CDR3 contains 14 residues. Germline trimming cut 6 bases from V and 2 bases from J; bases unmatched to any gene: 3. Only in-frame clones appear in the TCRdb table, and some are missing; sequencing was by immunoSEQ multiplex PCR. The sample holds about 74,000 clones, 88% seen once. The V call is TRBV4-2, the J call TRBJ2-5; TRBD2 aligns across 10 bases. The sequences come from peripheral blood, collected before pregnancy. The sequence was collected from a female donor with multiple sclerosis, enrolled in a pregnancy study. CDR3: CASRDSGGQETQYF. The CDR3 nucleotides are TGTGCCAGCAGAGATAGCGGGGGGCAAGAGACCCAGTACTTC.